A single sample is the source of the 27 T cell receptor beta chains below, sequenced in a study of blood T cells in healthy people across ages. A second PCR, run for 7 to 11 cycles, used a sample-barcoded 5' primer plus a J-beta primer mix. MiXCR, run by TCRdb on the 5' RACE reads, gives a single entry per CDR3 protein. Among hundreds of thousands of distinct CDR3 sequences listed, 43% were seen once. Material for sequencing was blood. Source of these receptors: a woman in her fifties or sixties in good health.

J is TRBJ1-2 and V is TRBV10-2; D call uncertain. The germline V gene has CDR1 WSHSY and CDR2 SAAADI. The CDR3 loop spans 13 amino acids. Between the trimmed V and J ends, which lost 10 bases and 0 bases, there was a span of 12 bases. CDR3: CATFDLTNYGYTF. Written as DNA, the CDR3 is TGCGCCACCTTCGACCTGACTAACTATGGCTACACCTTC.

The chain carries TRBV6-2 or TRBV6-3 and TRBJ2-5, with 7 bases identical to TRBD1. The germline V gene has CDR1 MNHEY and CDR2 SVGEGT. V dropped 7 bases and J dropped 5; count of bases not matched to a gene: 10. The CDR3 length is 14 residues. CDR3: CASTQRRGGETQYF. The CDR3, as DNA: TGTGCCAGCACCCAACGGCGAGGGGGCGAGACCCAGTACTTC.

The V and J genes are TRBV2 and TRBJ2-1; 7 nucleotides align to TRBD2. Losses at the gene ends were 8 bases for V and 8 bases for J; bases not matched to a gene: 9. This CDR3 is 13 amino acids long. CDR1 and CDR2 (germline): SNHLY, FYNNEI. This chain's CDR3 is CASSGLPPDEQFF. CDR3 nucleotides: TGTGCCAGCTCGGGACTACCCCCGGATGAGCAGTTCTTC. Using reference TRBV2 and TRBJ2-1 for the parts outside the CDR3, the full variable domain is EPEVTQTPSHQVTQMGQEVILRCVPISNHLYFYWYRQILGQKVEFLVSFYNNEISEKSEIFDDQFSVERPDGSNFTLKIRSTKLEDSAMYFCASSGLPPDEQFFGPGTRLTVL.

V usage is TRBV20-1 and J usage is TRBJ2-3, with TRBD1 matching 9 bases. Unmatched junction bases numbered 4, after V lost 6 bases and J lost 3 bases. Germline CDR1 is DFQATT and CDR2 is SNEGSKA (reference sequence). The CDR3 has 13 amino acids. The CDR3 nucleotides are TGCAGTGCCTGGACAGGGGTAACAGATACGCAGTATTTT. This sequence encodes CSAWTGVTDTQYF.

The V and J genes are TRBV7-2 and TRBJ2-7, with a possible D match to TRBD2 (6 bases). CDR3 length equals 15 residues. Germline CDR1 reads SGHTA; CDR2 reads FQGNSA. With 3 bases removed from V and 3 bases from J, the gap between germline ends came to 15 bases. The DNA of the CDR3 is TGTGCCAGCAGCTTCGACGCTAGCGAGTTCTACGAGCAGTACTTC. Its translation: CASSFDASEFYEQYF.

This clonotype was seen a few times. The chain employs TRBV6-2 or TRBV6-3 and TRBJ2-7, with 9 bases that match TRBD2. This CDR3 contains 14 residues. Trimming removed 4 bases from V and 6 bases from J; junction bases left unmatched: 7. Germline V gene data show CDR1 as MNHEY and CDR2 as SVGEGT. The CDR3 nucleotides are TGTGCCAGCAGTTTGGTAGCGGGAGCCGGCGAGCAGTACTTC. It translates to CASSLVAGAGEQYF.

This clonotype came up many times. The genes are TRBV20-1 and TRBJ2-7, with 9 bases lining up with TRBD2. Per the germline V gene, CDR1 is DFQATT and CDR2 is SNEGSKA (reference sequence). This CDR3 has 15 amino acids. V dropped 3 bases and J dropped 4; count of bases not matched to a gene: 10. CDR3: CSASRLAETGYEQYF. CDR3 nucleotide sequence: TGCAGTGCTAGTAGACTAGCGGAAACAGGGTACGAGCAGTACTTC.

This clonotype has more than one count but fewer than ten. The rearrangement links TRBV20-1 to TRBJ1-1, with D tentatively TRBD1 (6 bases). Germline V gives CDR1 DFQATT, CDR2 SNEGSKA (reference sequence). The CDR3 consists of 13 residues. V lost 3 bases and J 0 bases, leaving 8 bases between the germline ends. The chain's CDR3 is CSARGHLNTEAFF. The CDR3 bases are TGCAGTGCTAGGGGACACCTGAACACTGAAGCTTTCTTT.

This chain uses TRBV20-1 with TRBJ1-4; TRBD1 agrees at 7 bases. Germline CDR1 reads DFQATT; CDR2 reads SNEGSKA (reference sequence). V shed 1 base and J 5 bases; nucleotides not matched to a gene: 7. The CDR3 spans 15 residues. CDR3 bases: TGCAGTGCTAGAGGGCAGGGGGAATTAAATGAAAAACTGTTTTTT. It yields the protein CSARGQGELNEKLFF.

V usage is TRBV5-1 and J usage is TRBJ2-5; D uncertain. This CDR3 is 14 amino acids long. Germline V CDR1 and CDR2: SGHRS, YFSETQ. Trimming cost V 0 bases and J 11 bases, with 17 bases left between them. The CDR3: CASSLGFSDNEQYF. The CDR3 bases are TGCGCCAGCAGCTTGGGGTTTTCAGACAATGAGCAGTACTTC.

The chain combines TRBV10-3 with TRBJ2-1, with TRBD1 matching over 9 bases. CDR1 and CDR2 (germline): ENHRY, SYGVKD. The CDR3 is made up of 14 amino acids. J gave up 4 bases and V 8 bases, and 6 bases lay outside the gene matches. The CDR3 loop reads CAISGQGSYNEQFF. CDR3 DNA: TGTGCCATCTCCGGACAGGGGTCTTACAATGAGCAGTTCTTC.

This clonotype was found a few times. The chain links TRBV7-8 to TRBJ2-4; TRBD1 matches at 10 bases. The closer fit of TRBJ2-7 to the DNA end suggests the J call may be wrong. This CDR3 is 15 amino acids long. The germline gives CDR1 SGHVS, CDR2 FQNEAQ. The CDR3 loop is CASSHRDRGGYEQYF. The CDR3 DNA reads TGTGCCAGCAGCCATCGGGACAGGGGAGGCTACGAGCAGTACTTC.

The genes are TRBV28 and TRBJ2-4; maybe TRBD1 (6 bases). The germline V gene has CDR1 MDHEN and CDR2 SYDVKM. Deletions cut 7 bases from V and 11 bases from J, with 18 bases between. The CDR3 extends over 13 amino acids. CDR3: CASTTGPLNVQYF. The CDR3 bases are TGTGCCAGCACCACAGGGCCCCTCAACGTTCAGTACTTC.

V is TRBV5-1 and J is TRBJ1-1; possible D gene TRBD1, 6 bases. Germline CDR1 is SGHRS and CDR2 is YFSETQ. The V and J ends lost 4 bases and 4 bases respectively, with 17 bases between them. The CDR3 runs 15 residues. The CDR3 coding sequence is TGCGCCAGCAGCCTTCAGGTGGGGGCAATCACTGAAGCTTTCTTT. Amino acid sequence: CASSLQVGAITEAFF. The full variable domain, in which reference TRBV5-1 and TRBJ1-1 provide the parts outside the CDR3, is KAGVTQTPRYLIKTRGQQVTLSCSPISGHRSVSWYQQTPGQGLQFLFEYFSETQRNKGNFPGRFSGRQFSNSRSEMNVSTLELGDSALYLCASSLQVGAITEAFFGQGTRLTVV.

The gene calls are TRBV27 and TRBJ2-5; 10 nucleotides agree with TRBD1. V gave up 5 bases and J gave up 5 bases; unmatched junction bases: 8. CDR1 is MNHEY and CDR2 is SMNVEV in the germline V gene (reference sequence). The CDR3 loop spans 15 amino acids. This CDR3 reads CASSLDRGRGETQYF. Here the CDR3 DNA reads TGTGCCAGCAGTCTCGACAGGGGGCGCGGTGAGACCCAGTACTTC.

This clonotype showed up many times. J is TRBJ1-1 and V is TRBV4-3, with D unresolved. The CDR3 contains 14 residues. Trimming removed 0 bases from V and 4 bases from J, with 9 bases in between. Germline-derived CDR1 and CDR2 are LGHNA and YSLEER. For the CDR3, the DNA is TGCGCCAGCAGCCAAGATACACTTCTCACTGAAGCTTTCTTT. Translated, it gives CASSQDTLLTEAFF.

This chain links TRBV28 with TRBJ2-7; a possible D gene is TRBD2 (6 bases). The CDR3 runs 14 residues. The germline V gene has CDR1 MDHEN and CDR2 SYDVKM. V lost 6 bases to trimming and J lost 0 bases, with 12 bases between them. CDR3 nucleotide sequence: TGTGCCAGCAGGACCGACGGGGGCTCCTACGAGCAGTACTTC. Protein sequence: CASRTDGGSYEQYF.

This rearrangement joins TRBV19 to TRBJ1-1, with D uncertain. Looked up from germline, CDR1 is LNHDA and CDR2 is SQIVND (reference sequence). The CDR3 consists of 15 residues. Trimming pared 9 bases from V and 0 bases from J, leaving 17 bases between. CDR3 region: CASLSGGYMNTEAFF. CDR3 bases: TGTGCCAGCCTTTCCGGCGGATACATGAACACTGAAGCTTTCTTT.

The chain carries TRBV2 and TRBJ2-3; D unclear. The CDR3 is 9 amino acids. Trimming shortened V by 10 bases and J by 6 bases, and 5 bases separated the two germline ends. Germline CDR1 is SNHLY and CDR2 is FYNNEI. Here the CDR3 reads CATRDTQYF. The CDR3 coding sequence is TGTGCCACACGGGATACGCAGTATTTT.

The rearrangement links TRBV9 to TRBJ2-7; 10 bases align to TRBD1. The V gene's germline CDR1 is SGDLS and CDR2 YYNGEE. The CDR3 sequence is 15 residues long. V trimming: 2 bases; J trimming: 6 bases; junction bases outside the gene matches: 8. The CDR3 region is CASSVGTGVNREQYF. CDR3 in DNA: TGTGCCAGCAGCGTGGGGACAGGGGTAAATCGCGAGCAGTACTTC.

This clonotype was seen repeatedly, ten times or more. The chain has TRBV7-2 and TRBJ2-5; TRBD2 matches 9 bases. J was trimmed by 5 bases and V by 10 bases; bases with no gene match: 8. The germline CDR1 and CDR2 sequences are SGHTA and FQGNSA. The CDR3 sequence is 13 residues long. CDR3 nucleotides: TGTGCCACCACGTTAGCGGGAGTTGAGACCCAGTACTTC. This translates into CATTLAGVETQYF.

This clonotype showed up just a few times. The chain couples TRBV7-2 to TRBJ2-1; 10 nucleotides agree with TRBD2. The assigned J gene may be wrong: the sequence end matches TRBJ2-7 better. CDR3 length: 15 residues. Looked up from germline, CDR1 is SGHTA and CDR2 is FQGNSA. The CDR3 coding sequence is TGTGCCAGCAGCGTCGCTAGCGGGAGACCCAATGAGCAGTACTTC. Residues: CASSVASGRPNEQYF.

This clonotype was observed a few times. The CDR3 loop is CASSLDGQYNEQFF. DNA of the CDR3: TGTGCCAGCAGCTTGGACGGGCAATACAATGAGCAGTTCTTC. This chain uses TRBV5-5 with TRBJ2-1; unclear D gene. The CDR3 sequence is 14 residues long. V shed 0 bases and J shed 4 bases, with 8 bases lying between them. CDR1 is SGHKS and CDR2 is YYEKEE in the germline V gene (reference sequence).

The rearrangement uses TRBV21-1 and TRBJ2-4; the listed D gene, TRBD2, was not tested against the DNA. TRBV21-1 is deemed a pseudogene. CDR3 length: 17 amino acids. In nucleotides, the CDR3 is TGTGCCAGCAGCAAAAATGAGGGCGGGGGGGCCGTCGATGAGCAGTACTTC. Residues: CASSKNEGGGAVDEQYF.

The sample holds a few counts of this clonotype. J is TRBJ2-3 and V is TRBV7-2, with 12 bases identical to TRBD2. V was clipped by 3 bases and J by 2 bases; unmatched bases: 3. CDR3 length equals 16 residues. Per the germline V gene, CDR1 is SGHTA and CDR2 is FQGNSA. The CDR3: CASSFRLAGDTDTQYF. CDR3 nucleotides: TGTGCCAGCAGCTTCCGACTAGCGGGGGACACAGATACGCAGTATTTT.

This clonotype occurred a few times. The chain combines TRBV5-1 with TRBJ2-3; TRBD2 aligns across 8 bases. This CDR3 spans 15 amino acids. CDR1 and CDR2 (germline): SGHRS, YFSETQ. Trimming took 2 bases from V and 5 from J; bases not matched to a gene: 7. CDR3 sequence (DNA): TGCGCCAGCAGCTTAGCTAGCGGGTCCCAAGATACGCAGTATTTT. Protein sequence: CASSLASGSQDTQYF.

The J gene is TRBJ1-6, the V gene TRBV7-2, with 8 bases matching TRBD1. The CDR3 is 15 residues long. CDR1 is SGHTA, CDR2 FQGNSA, per germline. Trimming took 4 bases from V and 9 from J; bases not matched to a gene: 8. DNA of the CDR3: TGTGCCAGCAGCTCCTTCGACAGGGGCGCTTCACCCCTCCACTTT. It codes for CASSSFDRGASPLHF.